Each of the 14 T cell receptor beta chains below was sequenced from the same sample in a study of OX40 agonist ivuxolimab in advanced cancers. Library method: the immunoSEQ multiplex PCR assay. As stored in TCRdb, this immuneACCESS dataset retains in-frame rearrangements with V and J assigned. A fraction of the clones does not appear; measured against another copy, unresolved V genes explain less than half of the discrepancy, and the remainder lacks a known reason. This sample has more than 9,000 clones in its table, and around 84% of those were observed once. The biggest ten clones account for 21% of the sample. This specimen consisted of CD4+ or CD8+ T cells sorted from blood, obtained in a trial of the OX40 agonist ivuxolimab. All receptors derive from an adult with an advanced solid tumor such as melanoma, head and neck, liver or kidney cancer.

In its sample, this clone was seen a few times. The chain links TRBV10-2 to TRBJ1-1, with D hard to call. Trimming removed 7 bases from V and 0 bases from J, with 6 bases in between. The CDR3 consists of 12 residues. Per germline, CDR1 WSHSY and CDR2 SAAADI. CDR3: CASKALNTEAFF. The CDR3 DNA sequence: TGCGCCAGCAAGGCGTTGAACACTGAAGCTTTCTTT.

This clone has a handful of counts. The CDR3 DNA is TGTGCCAGCAGCCCCGAGTTAGGTGGGACTGGGGCCAACGTCCTGACTTTC. Translated, it gives CASSPELGGTGANVLTF. The V gene is TRBV9, the J gene TRBJ2-6; D is unclear. The CDR3 totals 17 residues. The V gene's germline CDR1 is SGDLS and CDR2 YYNGEE. Between the trimmed V and J ends, which lost 4 bases and 2 bases, there was a span of 16 bases.

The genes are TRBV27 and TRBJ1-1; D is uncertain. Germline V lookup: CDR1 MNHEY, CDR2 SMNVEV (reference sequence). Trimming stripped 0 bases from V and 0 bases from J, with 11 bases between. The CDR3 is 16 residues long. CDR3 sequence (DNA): TGTGCCAGCAGTTTATCGGTTTCCCAATTGAACACTGAAGCTTTCTTT. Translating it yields CASSLSVSQLNTEAFF.

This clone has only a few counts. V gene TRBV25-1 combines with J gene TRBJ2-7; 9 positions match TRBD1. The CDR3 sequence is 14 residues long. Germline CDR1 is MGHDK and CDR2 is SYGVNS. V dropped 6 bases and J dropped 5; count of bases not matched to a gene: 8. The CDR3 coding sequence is TGTGCCAGCAGCAAAGGGACAGGGATCGACGAGCAGTACTTC. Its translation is CASSKGTGIDEQYF.

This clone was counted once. The chain's CDR3 is CASSLRSYEQFF. CDR3 coding DNA: TGTGCCAGCAGCTTAAGAAGTTATGAGCAGTTCTTC. The chain couples TRBV11-2 to TRBJ2-1, with D unresolved. The V gene lost 2 bases and the J gene lost 8 bases, with 7 bases spanning the gap. In germline, CDR1 is SGHAT, CDR2 FQNNGV. This CDR3 is built from 12 residues.

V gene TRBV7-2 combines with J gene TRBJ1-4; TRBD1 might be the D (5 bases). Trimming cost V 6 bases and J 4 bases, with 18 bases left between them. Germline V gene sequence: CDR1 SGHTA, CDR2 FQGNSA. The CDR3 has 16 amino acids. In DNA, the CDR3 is TGTGCCAGCAGTTCTCACATAGGGGCGAGTAATGAAAAACTGTTTTTT. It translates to CASSSHIGASNEKLFF.

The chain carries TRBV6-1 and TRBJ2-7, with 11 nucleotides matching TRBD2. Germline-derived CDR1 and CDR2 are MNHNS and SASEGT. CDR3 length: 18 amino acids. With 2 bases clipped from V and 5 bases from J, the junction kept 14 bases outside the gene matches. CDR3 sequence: CASSEYPELAGAVHEQYF. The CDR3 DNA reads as TGTGCCAGCAGTGAATATCCGGAACTAGCGGGAGCGGTCCACGAGCAGTACTTC.

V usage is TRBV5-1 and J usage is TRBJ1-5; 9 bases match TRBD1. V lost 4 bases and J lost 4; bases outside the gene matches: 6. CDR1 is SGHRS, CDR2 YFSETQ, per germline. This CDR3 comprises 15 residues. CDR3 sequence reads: CASSPGTGRNQPQHF. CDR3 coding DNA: TGCGCCAGCAGCCCCGGGACAGGGAGGAATCAGCCCCAGCATTTT.

DNA for the CDR3: TGTGCCAGCAGTTTAATGGTGGTTCCTTACAATGAGCAGTTCTTC. It yields the protein CASSLMVVPYNEQFF. This chain joins TRBV27 and TRBJ2-1; D not certain. This CDR3 region has 15 residues. Germline CDR1 and CDR2: MNHEY and SMNVEV (reference sequence). V shed 2 bases and J shed 4 bases, with 12 bases lying between them.

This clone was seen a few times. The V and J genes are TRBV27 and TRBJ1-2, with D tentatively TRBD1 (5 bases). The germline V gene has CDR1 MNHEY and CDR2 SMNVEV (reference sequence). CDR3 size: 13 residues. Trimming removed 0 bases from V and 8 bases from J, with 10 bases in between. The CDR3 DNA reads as TGTGCCAGCAGTTTATCGCAGGGTATAGGCTACACCTTC. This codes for CASSLSQGIGYTF.

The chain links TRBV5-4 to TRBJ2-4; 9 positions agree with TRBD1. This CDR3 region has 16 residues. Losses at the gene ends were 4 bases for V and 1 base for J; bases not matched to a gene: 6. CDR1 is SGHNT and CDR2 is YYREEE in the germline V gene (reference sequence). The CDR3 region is CASSGGTGMAKNIQYF. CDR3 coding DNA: TGTGCCAGCAGCGGGGGGACAGGGATGGCCAAAAACATTCAGTACTTC.

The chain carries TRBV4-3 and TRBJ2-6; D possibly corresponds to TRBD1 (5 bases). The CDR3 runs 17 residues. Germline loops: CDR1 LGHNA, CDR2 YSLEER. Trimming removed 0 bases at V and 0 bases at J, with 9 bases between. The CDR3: CASSQDIQGSGANVLTF. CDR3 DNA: TGCGCCAGCAGCCAAGACATTCAGGGCTCTGGGGCCAACGTCCTGACTTTC.

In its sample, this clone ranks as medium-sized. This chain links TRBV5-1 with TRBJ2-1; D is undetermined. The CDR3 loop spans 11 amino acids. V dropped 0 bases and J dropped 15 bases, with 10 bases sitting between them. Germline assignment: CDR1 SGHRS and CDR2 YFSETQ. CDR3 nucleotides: TGCGCCAGCAGCTTGGGTGACTCTCTGTTCTTC. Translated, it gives CASSLGDSLFF.

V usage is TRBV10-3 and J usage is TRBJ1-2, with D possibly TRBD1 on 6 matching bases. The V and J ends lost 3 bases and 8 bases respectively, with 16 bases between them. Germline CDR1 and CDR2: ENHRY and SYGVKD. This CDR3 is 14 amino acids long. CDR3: CAISDYRELVGYTF. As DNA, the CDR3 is TGTGCCATCAGTGACTACAGGGAGCTGGTCGGCTACACCTTC.